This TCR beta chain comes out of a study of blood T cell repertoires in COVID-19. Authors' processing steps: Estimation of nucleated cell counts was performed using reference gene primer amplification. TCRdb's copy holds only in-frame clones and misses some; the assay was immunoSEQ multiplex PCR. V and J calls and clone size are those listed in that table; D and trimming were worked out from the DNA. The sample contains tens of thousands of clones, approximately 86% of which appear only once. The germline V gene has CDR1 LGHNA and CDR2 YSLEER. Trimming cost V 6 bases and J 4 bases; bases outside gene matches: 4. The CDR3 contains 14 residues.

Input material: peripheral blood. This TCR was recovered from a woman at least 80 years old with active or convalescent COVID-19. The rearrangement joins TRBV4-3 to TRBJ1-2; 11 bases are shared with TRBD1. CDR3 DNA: TGCGCCAGCAGTCCAGGACAGGGGGCCTATGGCTACACCTTC. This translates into CASSPGQGAYGYTF.